This T cell receptor (beta chain) was captured in a study of monozygotic twins with inflammatory bowel disease (dated by TCRdb to between 2018 and 2021). A note on the overall study: The full study comprised 30 or so monozygotic twin pairs: nine German pairs (four IBD-concordant, five IBD-discordant) and 19 IBD-discordant Danish pairs. The search for disease-associated traits relied mainly on comparing, within discordant pairs, IBD patients with their genetically identical healthy co-twins. Each individual had, on average, about 151 000 unique TCRalpha sequences and 181 000 unique TCRbeta sequences available for analysis. The investigation overall reported the following: The analysis was unable to tell different T cell subtypes apart. No difference in repertoire similarity was observed between concordant and discordant twins, possibly owing to limited statistical power. The results gave no support for a single strong signal or clonotype linked to IBD. Measured by the inverse Simpson index, TCRbeta repertoire diversity was lower in IBD patients than in their healthy co-twins. Because patients received different immunosuppressive treatments, the repertoires may have picked up extra background noise and variability between individuals. Compared with healthy twins, IBD patients shared fewer clonotypes with other individuals, and the difference was most pronounced in patients with signs of disease activity.

Counted from cysteine to phenylalanine, this CDR3 has 13 amino acids. No DNA accompanies this entry. The germline V gene encodes CDR1 MDHEN and CDR2 SYDVKM. An approximately 2.5 ml peripheral blood sample was drawn into PAXgene tubes per donor and stored at -80°C. Without any T cell sorting, total RNA was extracted from whole blood using the PAXgene blood miRNA kit on an automated QIAcube. Peripheral blood from monozygotic twin pairs concordant or discordant for inflammatory bowel disease was subjected to deep TCRalpha and TCRbeta repertoire profiling with unique molecular barcoding. Smoking habits were recorded for all twin pairs, and each individual was classified as a current, former or never smoker. Notes on this clonotype: Its antigen is still unknown.

Libraries were prepared through 5' RACE. For each TCR library, 3,000 to 4,000 ng of total RNA was used. For each sample, cDNA was synthesized in eight separate reactions using SMARTScribe reverse transcriptase. During cDNA synthesis, template switching introduced unique molecular identifiers that contained a 6-nucleotide sample barcode. TCRalpha and TCRbeta cDNA was amplified in two nested PCRs of 16 and 9 cycles, and bead purification was carried out after each PCR. Before amplification, the cDNA was both treated with uracil DNA-glycosylase and purified with the QIAquick PCR purification kit. The second PCR added Illumina TruSeq-compatible adapters along with sample-specific barcodes. TapeStation and Qubit were used to check library quality and concentration, and approximately 5 ng of each library went into the pool. The pooled libraries were sequenced with 2 x 100 bp reads and custom sequencing primers on an Illumina HiSeq2500 single-index Rapid Run. In the authors' own workflow: MiGEC version 1.2.6 was used for UMI-based consensus assembly, which corrected PCR and sequencing errors. MiXCR version 2.1.1 was used for V(D)J alignment, clonotype assembly and CDR3 extraction. To normalise gene usage, clonotype sharing and MAIT/NKT TCR abundance, the analysis used the top 1000, 10 000 and 20 000 clonotypes per sample. Diversity was computed as the inverse Simpson index with the vegan R package after downsampling to 27 000 UMIs. Statistical testing used paired Mann-Whitney U tests on the discordant twin pairs and applied Benjamini-Hochberg correction for multiple testing. The reads underwent TCRdb reprocessing, giving one record for each CDR3 protein sequence and no DNA. In this record, the V and J calls reflect TCRdb's handling and not the investigators' own analysis. The sample has 400,000 to 500,000 distinct CDR3 sequences on record. Around 2.4% of the sample is taken by the ten largest.

The sequenced sample consisted of blood. The sequence derives from a human donor with ulcerative colitis or Crohn's disease, or a healthy co-twin of an affected twin (not recorded which). The chain joins TRBV28 to TRBJ1-2; TCRdb's assignment of TRBD1 cannot be checked, as there is no DNA. The CDR3 corresponds to CASSLGYSGGYTF.